A single sample gave rise to the 8 T cell receptor beta chains below, sequenced in a study of early T cells in non-severe SARS-CoV-2 infection. MiXCR, run by TCRdb on the 5' RACE reads, gives a single entry per CDR3 protein. The sample includes about 70,000 distinct CDR3 sequences, 9% to 10% of them seen just once. The sequenced sample was whole blood, obtained at baseline. The receptors shown here come from an adult who was a healthcare worker with PCR-confirmed SARS-CoV-2 infection or an uninfected control (not recorded which).

This clonotype has a handful of counts. CDR3 in amino acids: CASSPVGTGQDEQFF. CDR3 sequence (DNA): TGTGCCAGCAGTCCCGTCGGGACAGGGCAGGATGAGCAGTTCTTC. The rearrangement uses TRBV28 and TRBJ2-1; TRBD1 matches at 9 bases. V lost 5 bases, J lost 8 bases, and 10 bases stayed unmatched. The CDR3 runs 15 residues. Germline V gives CDR1 MDHEN, CDR2 SYDVKM.

The rearrangement links TRBV6-1 to TRBJ2-6, with D perhaps matching TRBD1 or TRBD2 (5 bases each). This CDR3 contains 16 residues. The ends were cut back, 7 bases at V and 0 bases at J, with 13 bases in the middle. The germline V gene encodes CDR1 MNHNS and CDR2 SASEGT. The CDR3, as DNA: TGTGCCAGCACAGGGACGGGGCTCTCTGGGGCCAACGTCCTGACTTTC. Protein sequence: CASTGTGLSGANVLTF.

This clonotype was seen at least ten times. The genes are TRBV7-9 and TRBJ2-5, with D maybe TRBD2 (7 bases). Germline-derived CDR1 and CDR2 are SEHNR and FQNEAQ (reference sequence). The CDR3 loop spans 16 amino acids. Trimming removed 5 bases from V and 1 base from J, with 17 bases in between. The CDR3 bases are TGTGCCAGCAGCCCTCACTCCGGGGGGCCCCAAGAGACCCAGTACTTC. Amino acids: CASSPHSGGPQETQYF.

V gene TRBV5-1 combines with J gene TRBJ2-2, with D possibly matching TRBD2 (6 bases). This CDR3 spans 16 amino acids. Germline lookup yields CDR1 SGHRS and CDR2 YFSETQ. Trimming removed 4 bases at V and 0 bases at J, with 13 bases between. DNA for the CDR3: TGCGCCAGCAGCCTGCACGGGAGCGCGAACACCGGGGAGCTGTTTTTT. Protein product: CASSLHGSANTGELFF.

On this clonotype itself: Since a much larger clone is just one base distant, this may be a read error. V is TRBV20-1 and J is TRBJ2-3, with 8 bases identical to TRBD2. Trimming at V came to 5 bases and at J to 0 bases, leaving 13 bases not matched to a gene. Germline assignment: CDR1 DFQATT and CDR2 SNEGSKA (reference sequence). This CDR3 has 17 amino acids. The CDR3 DNA follows: TGCAGTGCTGACACGACTAGCGTTACTACTAGCACAGATACGCAGTATTTT. Translating it yields CSADTTSVTTSTDTQYF.

There are many counts of this clonotype. V gene TRBV10-3 combines with J gene TRBJ2-7; D may be TRBD1 (5 bases). Trimming shortened V by 2 bases and J by 6 bases, and 5 bases separated the two germline ends. The germline gives CDR1 ENHRY, CDR2 SYGVKD. The CDR3 totals 11 residues. In nucleotides, the CDR3 is TGTGCCATCAGTGAGGGGGCCGAGCAGTACTTC. It yields the protein CAISEGAEQYF.

This sequence joins TRBV5-1 and TRBJ2-2, with D tentatively TRBD1 (6 bases). The CDR3 spans 15 residues. Between the trimmed V and J ends, which lost 0 bases and 1 base, there was a span of 7 bases. Germline V CDR1 and CDR2: SGHRS, YFSETQ. CDR3 protein: CASSLVGQNTGELFF. In DNA form, the CDR3 reads TGCGCCAGCAGCTTGGTGGGACAGAACACCGGGGAGCTGTTTTTT.

This clonotype occurred a few times. The chain links TRBV28 to TRBJ2-7; D is perhaps TRBD1 or TRBD2 (5 bases each). The CDR3 is 15 amino acids. V was pared by 7 bases and J by 1 base, with 17 bases between. Germline CDR1 and CDR2: MDHEN and SYDVKM. This CDR3 reads CASTLGTAGSYEQYF. CDR3 DNA: TGTGCCAGCACCTTGGGGACCGCGGGTTCCTACGAGCAGTACTTC. The whole variable domain, filled in from reference TRBV28 and TRBJ2-7, reads DVKVTQSSRYLVKRTGEKVFLECVQDMDHENMFWYRQDPGLGLRLIYFSYDVKMKEKGDIPEGYSVSREKKERFSLILESASTNQTSMYLCASTLGTAGSYEQYFGPGTRLTVT.